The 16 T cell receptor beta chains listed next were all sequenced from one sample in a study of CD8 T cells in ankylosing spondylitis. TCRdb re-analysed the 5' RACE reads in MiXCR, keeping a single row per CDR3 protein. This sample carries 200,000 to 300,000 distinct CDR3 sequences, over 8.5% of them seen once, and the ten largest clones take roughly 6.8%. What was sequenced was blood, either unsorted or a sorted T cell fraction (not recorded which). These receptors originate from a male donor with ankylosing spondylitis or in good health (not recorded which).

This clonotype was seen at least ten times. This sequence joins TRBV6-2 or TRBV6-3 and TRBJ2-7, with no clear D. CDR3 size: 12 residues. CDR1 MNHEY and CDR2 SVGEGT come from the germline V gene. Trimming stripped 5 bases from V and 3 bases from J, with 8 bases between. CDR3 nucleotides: TGTGCCAGCAGTCTCCACCTCTACGAGCAGTACTTC. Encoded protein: CASSLHLYEQYF.

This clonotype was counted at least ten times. The CDR3 sequence: CSVPRRGGGAYEQYF. CDR3 nucleotides: TGCAGTGTCCCCAGGCGAGGCGGCGGGGCCTACGAGCAGTACTTC. This rearrangement joins TRBV20-1 to TRBJ2-7, with D maybe TRBD2 (6 bases). The CDR3 covers 15 residues. The germline V gene has CDR1 DFQATT and CDR2 SNEGSKA (reference sequence). The V gene lost 7 bases and the J gene lost 2 bases, with 21 bases spanning the gap.

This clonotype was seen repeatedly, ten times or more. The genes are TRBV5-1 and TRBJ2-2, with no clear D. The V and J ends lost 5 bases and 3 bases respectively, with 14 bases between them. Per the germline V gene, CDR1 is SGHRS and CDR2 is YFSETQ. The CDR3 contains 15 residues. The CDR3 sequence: CASRPTAGDTGELFF. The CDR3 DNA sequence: TGCGCCAGCAGGCCGACGGCAGGTGACACCGGGGAGCTGTTTTTT. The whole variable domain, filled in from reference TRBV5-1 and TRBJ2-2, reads KAGVTQTPRYLIKTRGQQVTLSCSPISGHRSVSWYQQTPGQGLQFLFEYFSETQRNKGNFPGRFSGRQFSNSRSEMNVSTLELGDSALYLCASRPTAGDTGELFFGEGSRLTVL.

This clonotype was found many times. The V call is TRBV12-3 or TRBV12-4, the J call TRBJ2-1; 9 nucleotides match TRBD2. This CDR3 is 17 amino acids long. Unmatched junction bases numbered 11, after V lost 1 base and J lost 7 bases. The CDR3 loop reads CASSLGTSVGRANEQFF. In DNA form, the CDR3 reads TGTGCCAGCAGTTTAGGGACTAGCGTAGGGAGGGCGAATGAGCAGTTCTTC.

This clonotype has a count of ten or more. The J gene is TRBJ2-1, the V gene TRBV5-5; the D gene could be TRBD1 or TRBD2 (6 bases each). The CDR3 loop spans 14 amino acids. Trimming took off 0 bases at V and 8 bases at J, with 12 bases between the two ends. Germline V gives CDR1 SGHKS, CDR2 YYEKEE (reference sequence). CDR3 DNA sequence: TGTGCCAGCAGCTTGGAAGCAGGGGAGGATGAGCAGTTCTTC. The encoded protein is CASSLEAGEDEQFF.

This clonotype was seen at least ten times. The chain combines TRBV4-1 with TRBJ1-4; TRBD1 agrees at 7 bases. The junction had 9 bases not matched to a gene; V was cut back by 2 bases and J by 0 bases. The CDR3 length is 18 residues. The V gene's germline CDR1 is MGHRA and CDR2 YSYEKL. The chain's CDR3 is CASSQKRQTGATNEKLFF. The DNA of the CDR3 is TGCGCCAGCAGCCAAAAACGACAAACAGGGGCAACTAATGAAAAACTGTTTTTT.

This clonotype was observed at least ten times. The CDR3 DNA reads TGTGCCAGCAGCGCGGGACTAGCGTTACGGGTTGAGACCCAGTACTTC. As protein: CASSAGLALRVETQYF. The rearrangement links TRBV9 to TRBJ2-5; 10 nucleotides match TRBD2. V shed 3 bases, J shed 5 bases, and the junction held 10 bases outside the gene matches. The CDR3 runs to 16 residues. Germline CDR1 and CDR2: SGDLS and YYNGEE.

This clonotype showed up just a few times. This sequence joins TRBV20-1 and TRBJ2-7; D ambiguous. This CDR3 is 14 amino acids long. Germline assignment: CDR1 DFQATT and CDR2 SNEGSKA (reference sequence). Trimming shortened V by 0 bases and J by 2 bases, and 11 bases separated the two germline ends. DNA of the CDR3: TGCAGTGCTAGAGATGTCGTGTCCACCTACGAGCAGTACTTC. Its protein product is CSARDVVSTYEQYF.

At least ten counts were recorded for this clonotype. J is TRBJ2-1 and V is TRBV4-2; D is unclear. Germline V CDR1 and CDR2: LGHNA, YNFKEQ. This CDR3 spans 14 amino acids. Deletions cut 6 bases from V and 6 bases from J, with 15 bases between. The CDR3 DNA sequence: TGTGCCAGCAGTCCCAGGACCCAAGGCAATGAGCAGTTCTTC. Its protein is CASSPRTQGNEQFF.

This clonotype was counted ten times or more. As DNA, the CDR3 is TGTGCCAGTCCTACCCAAAGGGACGAGGGTCGCGAGCAGTACTTC. It encodes CASPTQRDEGREQYF. The chain combines TRBV6-1 with TRBJ2-7; tentatively, D is TRBD1 or TRBD2 (5 bases each). The CDR3 has 15 residues. The germline CDR1 and CDR2 sequences are MNHNS and SASEGT. The V and J ends lost 9 bases and 6 bases respectively, with 24 bases between them.

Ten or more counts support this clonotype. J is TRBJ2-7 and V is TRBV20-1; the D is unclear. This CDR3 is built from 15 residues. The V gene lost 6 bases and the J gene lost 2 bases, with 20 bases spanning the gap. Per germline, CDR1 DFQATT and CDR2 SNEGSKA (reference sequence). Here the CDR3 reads CSAAPREDGTYEQYF. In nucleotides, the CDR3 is TGCAGTGCCGCTCCCCGAGAGGACGGCACCTACGAGCAGTACTTC.

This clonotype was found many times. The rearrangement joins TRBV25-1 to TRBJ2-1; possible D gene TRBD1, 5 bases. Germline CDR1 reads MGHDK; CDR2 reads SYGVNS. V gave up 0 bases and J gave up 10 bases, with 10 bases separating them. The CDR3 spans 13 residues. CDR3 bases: TGTGCCAGCAGTGAATATGGGGCAGCGGAGCAGTTCTTC. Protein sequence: CASSEYGAAEQFF.

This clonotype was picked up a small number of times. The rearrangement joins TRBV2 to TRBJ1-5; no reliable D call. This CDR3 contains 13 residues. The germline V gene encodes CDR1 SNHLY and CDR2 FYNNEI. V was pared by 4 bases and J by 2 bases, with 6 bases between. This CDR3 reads CASSAAGNQPQHF. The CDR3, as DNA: TGTGCCAGCAGTGCCGCAGGCAATCAGCCCCAGCATTTT.

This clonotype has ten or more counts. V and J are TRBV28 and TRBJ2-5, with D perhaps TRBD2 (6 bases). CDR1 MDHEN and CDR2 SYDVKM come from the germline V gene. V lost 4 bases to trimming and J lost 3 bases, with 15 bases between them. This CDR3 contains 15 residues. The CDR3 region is CASSSPVGGEETQYF. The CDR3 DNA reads TGTGCCAGCAGTTCCCCGGTGGGGGGAGAAGAGACCCAGTACTTC.

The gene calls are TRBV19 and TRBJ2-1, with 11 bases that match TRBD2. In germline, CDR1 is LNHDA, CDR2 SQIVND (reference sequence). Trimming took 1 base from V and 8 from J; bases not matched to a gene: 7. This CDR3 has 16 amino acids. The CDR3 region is CASSIALAGGLDEQFF. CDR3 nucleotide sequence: TGTGCCAGTAGTATAGCTCTAGCGGGAGGCTTGGATGAGCAGTTCTTC.

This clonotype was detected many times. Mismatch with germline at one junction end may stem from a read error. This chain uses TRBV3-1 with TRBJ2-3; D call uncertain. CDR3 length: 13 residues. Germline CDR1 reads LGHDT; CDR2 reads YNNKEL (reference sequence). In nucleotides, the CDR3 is TGCGCCAGCAGCCAAGGTGGAACAGATACGCAGTATTTT. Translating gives CASSQGGTDTQYF.